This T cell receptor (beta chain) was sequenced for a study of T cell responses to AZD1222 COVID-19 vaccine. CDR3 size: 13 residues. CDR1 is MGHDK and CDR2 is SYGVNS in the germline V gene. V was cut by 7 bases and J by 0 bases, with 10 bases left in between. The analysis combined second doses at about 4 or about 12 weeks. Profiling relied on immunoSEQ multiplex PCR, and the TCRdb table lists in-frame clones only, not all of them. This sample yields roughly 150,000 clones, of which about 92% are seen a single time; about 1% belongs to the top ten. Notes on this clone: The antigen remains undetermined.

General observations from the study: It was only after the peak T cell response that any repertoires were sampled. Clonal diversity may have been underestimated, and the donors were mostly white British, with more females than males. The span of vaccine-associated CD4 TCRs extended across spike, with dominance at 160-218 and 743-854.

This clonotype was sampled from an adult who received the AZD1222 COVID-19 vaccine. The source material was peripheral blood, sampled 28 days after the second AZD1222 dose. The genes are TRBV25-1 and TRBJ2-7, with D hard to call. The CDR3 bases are TGTGCCAGCATGTACACCAGCTCCTACGAGCAGTACTTC. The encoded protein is CASMYTSSYEQYF.